The TCR beta chain described here comes from a study of blood T cell repertoires in COVID-19. Study background: The samples span acute and convalescent COVID-19 from the United States, Italy and Spain. PBMCs, B-cell-depleted T cells, or T cells provided the cDNA or gDNA that made up the material.

CDR1 and CDR2 (germline): SNHLY, FYNNEI. The CDR3 has 14 residues. The J segment lost 2 bases and the V segment lost 5 bases, leaving 2 bases of the junction unmatched. Original analysis: Amplification from reference gene primers served as the basis for estimated nucleated cell counts. Sequencing used immunoSEQ multiplex PCR; TCRdb keeps in-frame clones, though not all of them. That table gives V, J and clone size, and the DNA gave D and trimming. The repertoire holds 110,000 to 150,000 clones, with around 89% as singletons. The receptor was isolated from a man between 60 and 75 years old with active or convalescent COVID-19. This chain uses TRBV2 with TRBJ2-5, with 10 bases fitting TRBD2. Sequencing used peripheral blood. CDR3 coding DNA: TGTGCCAGCAGTTTACTAGCGGGACAAGAGACCCAGTACTTC. This codes for CASSLLAGQETQYF.